A single sample gave rise to the 19 T cell receptor beta chains below, sequenced in a study of cytomegalovirus exposure and HLA in healthy donors (dated by TCRdb to the late 2010s). Libraries were built with the immunoSEQ multiplex PCR assay. For the multiplex PCR, a mixture combining 60 forward primers for TCR Vbeta segments and 13 reverse primers for TCR Jbeta segments was used. In its TCRdb copy, this immuneACCESS table keeps in-frame sequences only and misses some clones. Where compared with another copy, unresolved V genes explain less than half of these, and the others have no known cause. The sample table on file contains tens of thousands of clones. The ten largest account for 2.5% to 3% of the sample. The sample comprised PBMCs. Every receptor here comes from a man in his forties or fifties in good health and CMV-seronegative.

The chain uses TRBV7-3 and TRBJ1-6; D gene unclear. The V end lost 3 bases, the J end lost 8 bases, and 11 bases lay between the germline ends. In germline, CDR1 is SGHTA, CDR2 FQGTGA. This CDR3 spans 14 amino acids. CDR3 in DNA: TGTGCCAGCAGCTTGGACGGGAGATATTCACCCCTCCACTTT. Translation: CASSLDGRYSPLHF.

The gene calls are TRBV2 and TRBJ1-6; 8 positions agree with TRBD1. The germline CDR1 and CDR2 sequences are SNHLY and FYNNEI. The CDR3 length is 14 residues. Unmatched junction bases numbered 7, after V lost 8 bases and J lost 7 bases. DNA for the CDR3: TGTGCCAGCCGAGTTCAGGGGGCAAATTCACCCCTCCACTTT. Translated, it gives CASRVQGANSPLHF.

CDR3 amino acids: CASSNGQILNTGELFF. The CDR3 DNA follows: TGTGCCAGCAGCAACGGACAGATTTTGAACACCGGGGAGCTGTTTTTT. The J gene is TRBJ2-2, the V gene TRBV5-6; a weak D match, TRBD1 (6 bases). V lost 4 bases and J lost 1, with 14 bases in between. Germline assignment: CDR1 SGHDT and CDR2 YYEEEE. The CDR3 is 16 residues long.

This clone ranks as medium-sized in terms of frequency. The chain has TRBV2 and TRBJ1-5; a possible D gene is TRBD1 (6 bases). The CDR3 has 13 residues. Germline V lookup: CDR1 SNHLY, CDR2 FYNNEI. The V end lost 11 bases, the J end lost 3 bases, and 14 bases lay between the germline ends. The CDR3 DNA reads as TGTGCCTGCCACAGGGACGCCAATCAGCCCCAGCATTTT. It specifies CACHRDANQPQHF.

This chain links TRBV5-4 with TRBJ2-1; TRBD2 matches 8 bases. Germline V CDR1 and CDR2: SGHNT, YYREEE (reference sequence). The CDR3 is 15 residues long. Germline trimming cut 4 bases from V and 4 bases from J; bases unmatched to any gene: 7. The CDR3 region is CASSPLSGGYNEQFF. In nucleotides, the CDR3 is TGTGCCAGCAGCCCCCTGAGCGGGGGTTACAATGAGCAGTTCTTC. The whole variable domain, filled in from reference TRBV5-4 and TRBJ2-1, reads ETGVTQSPTHLIKTRGQQVTLRCSSQSGHNTVSWYQQALGQGPQFIFQYYREEENGRGNFPPRFSGLQFPNYSSELNVNALELDDSALYLCASSPLSGGYNEQFFGPGTRLTVL.

The V gene is TRBV6-5, the J gene TRBJ1-6; no clear D. Germline-derived CDR1 and CDR2 are MNHEY and SVGAGI. The ends were cut back, 0 bases at V and 4 bases at J, with 10 bases in the middle. The CDR3 spans 16 residues. The CDR3 reads CASSYSPSVYNSPLHF. For the CDR3, the DNA is TGTGCCAGCAGTTACTCTCCATCAGTTTATAATTCACCCCTCCACTTT.

The genes are TRBV9 and TRBJ2-2; 10 bases agree with TRBD2. The V segment lost 0 bases and the J segment 5 bases; nucleotides outside the gene matches: 4. Germline values: CDR1 SGDLS, CDR2 YYNGEE. This CDR3 comprises 16 residues. CDR3: CASSVEASGGTGELFF. The CDR3 DNA reads TGTGCCAGCAGCGTAGAGGCTAGCGGGGGTACCGGGGAGCTGTTTTTT.

This rearrangement joins TRBV4-1 to TRBJ1-5; perhaps TRBD1 as D (6 bases). V lost 4 bases and J 4 bases, leaving 20 bases between the germline ends. Germline assignment: CDR1 MGHRA and CDR2 YSYEKL. This CDR3 region has 17 residues. The CDR3 here is CASSPVESTGYNQPQHF. The CDR3 nucleotides are TGCGCCAGCAGCCCCGTCGAGTCAACAGGGTATAATCAGCCCCAGCATTTT.

This rearrangement joins TRBV4-2 to TRBJ1-3, with no clear D. CDR3 length: 15 residues. Trimming took off 2 bases at V and 0 bases at J, with 8 bases between the two ends. Germline assignment: CDR1 LGHNA and CDR2 YNFKEQ. The CDR3 region is CASSQIGSSGNTIYF. The CDR3 DNA is TGTGCCAGCAGCCAAATTGGTAGCTCTGGAAACACCATATATTTT.

The gene calls are TRBV6-4 and TRBJ1-6; 7 bases map to TRBD1. The germline V gene has CDR1 MRHNA and CDR2 SNTAGT. The CDR3 is 14 amino acids. V shed 3 bases, J shed 9 bases, and the junction held 5 bases outside the gene matches. CDR3 bases: TGTGCCAGCAGTGATGGACAGGAGGCTTCACCCCTCCACTTT. Its protein product is CASSDGQEASPLHF.

The chain joins TRBV14 to TRBJ1-5; a possible D gene is TRBD1 (6 bases). Trimming left V 5 bases short and J 6 bases short, with 20 bases between. The CDR3 length is 16 residues. Germline CDR1 is SGHDN and CDR2 is FVKESK. The CDR3 coding sequence is TGTGCCAGCAGCGTGAAACCCAGGGGAGAGAGTCAGCCCCAGCATTTT. Translated, it gives CASSVKPRGESQPQHF.

The chain has TRBV2 and TRBJ1-2; D not certain. Germline V CDR1 and CDR2: SNHLY, FYNNEI. This CDR3 has 14 residues. V was shortened by 5 bases and J by 4 bases, with 14 bases between the two germline ends. CDR3 amino acids: CASSSWEGVYGYTF. The CDR3 DNA reads as TGTGCCAGCAGTTCCTGGGAGGGTGTCTATGGCTACACCTTC. Full variable domain (missing parts from reference TRBV2 and TRBJ1-2): EPEVTQTPSHQVTQMGQEVILRCVPISNHLYFYWYRQILGQKVEFLVSFYNNEISEKSEIFDDQFSVERPDGSNFTLKIRSTKLEDSAMYFCASSSWEGVYGYTFGSGTRLTVV.

The chain joins TRBV29-1 to TRBJ2-1, with TRBD1 matching 7 bases. Unmatched junction bases numbered 11, after V lost 0 bases and J lost 6 bases. Germline V lookup: CDR1 SQVTM, CDR2 ANQGSEA. This CDR3 is built from 16 residues. CDR3 residues: CSVEDLRQGIGNEQFF. Here the CDR3 DNA reads TGCAGCGTTGAAGATCTTCGACAGGGAATCGGCAATGAGCAGTTCTTC.

J is TRBJ2-1 and V is TRBV4-1; 13 bases fit TRBD2. This CDR3 has 15 amino acids. V lost 4 bases, J lost 5 bases, and 2 bases stayed unmatched. Germline V gene sequence: CDR1 MGHRA, CDR2 YSYEKL. The CDR3 bases are TGCGCCAGCAGCCTTGGACTAGCGGGGGACAATGAGCAGTTCTTC. Its translation: CASSLGLAGDNEQFF.

The chain is built from TRBV5-1 and TRBJ2-7; D may be TRBD2 (6 bases). The V gene's germline CDR1 is SGHRS and CDR2 YFSETQ. CDR3 length equals 12 residues. With 0 bases removed from V and 6 bases from J, the gap between germline ends came to 7 bases. The CDR3 sequence: CASSLDGGEQYF. CDR3 coding DNA: TGCGCCAGCAGCTTGGACGGGGGCGAGCAGTACTTC.

This chain links TRBV30 with TRBJ1-5, with D possibly TRBD1 on 6 matching bases. Germline loops: CDR1 GTSNPN, CDR2 SVGIG (reference sequence). This CDR3 is built from 14 residues. The V end lost 1 base, the J end lost 3 bases, and 10 bases lay between the germline ends. CDR3 residues: CAWSAGTLNQPQHF. In DNA form, the CDR3 reads TGTGCCTGGAGTGCCGGGACACTCAATCAGCCCCAGCATTTT.

The chain couples TRBV6-1 to TRBJ1-3; D gene uncertain. The germline V gene encodes CDR1 MNHNS and CDR2 SASEGT. V was shortened by 0 bases and J by 4 bases, with 4 bases between the two germline ends. The CDR3 is 13 residues long. This CDR3 reads CASSEAAGNTIYF. The CDR3 DNA reads TGTGCCAGCAGTGAAGCGGCCGGAAACACCATATATTTT.

This sequence joins TRBV10-3 and TRBJ2-3, with unresolved D. This CDR3 has 15 amino acids. Per the germline V gene, CDR1 is ENHRY and CDR2 is SYGVKD. The germline V and J ends were trimmed by 1 base and 2 bases, with 10 bases remaining between them. The CDR3 DNA reads as TGTGCCATCAGTGAGTTCCAGAGGAACACAGATACGCAGTATTTT. Encoded protein: CAISEFQRNTDTQYF.

This chain joins TRBV2 and TRBJ2-7; TRBD1 aligns across 8 bases. The germline CDR1 and CDR2 sequences are SNHLY and FYNNEI. This CDR3 contains 15 residues. Unmatched junction bases numbered 9, after V lost 6 bases and J lost 2 bases. In nucleotides, the CDR3 is TGTGCCAGCAGGCATGAACAGGGGGTCGCCTACGAGCAGTACTTC. Amino acid sequence: CASRHEQGVAYEQYF. Complete variable domain (other parts from reference TRBV2 and TRBJ2-7): EPEVTQTPSHQVTQMGQEVILRCVPISNHLYFYWYRQILGQKVEFLVSFYNNEISEKSEIFDDQFSVERPDGSNFTLKIRSTKLEDSAMYFCASRHEQGVAYEQYFGPGTRLTVT.